One sample yielded the 26 T cell receptor beta chains listed below, sequenced in a study of T cell clonotyping in hematopoietic cell transplantation. Only in-frame clones appear in the TCRdb table, and some are missing; sequencing was by immunoSEQ multiplex PCR. The repertoire holds about 36,000 clones, with about 87% as singletons. The sequenced material came from peripheral blood mononuclear cells. Every receptor here comes from a woman between 40 and 50 years old in good health. Some clones in this sample may be carry-over from other donors' samples.

In DNA form, the CDR3 reads TGTGCCAGCACGACTAGCGGGAGTGCCGGGGAGCTGTTTTTT. Its translation: CASTTSGSAGELFF. The chain carries TRBV5-4 and TRBJ2-2; 12 nucleotides match TRBD2. The trim removed 6 bases at V and 6 bases at J, leaving 3 bases unmatched. The CDR3 sequence is 14 residues long. The germline V gene has CDR1 SGHNT and CDR2 YYREEE (reference sequence).

The V call is TRBV2, the J call TRBJ2-1; TRBD2 matches 9 bases. Per germline, CDR1 SNHLY and CDR2 FYNNEI. V lost 7 bases, J lost 9 bases, and 7 bases stayed unmatched. The CDR3 is made up of 13 amino acids. The CDR3: CASISVREGEQFF. The CDR3 DNA sequence: TGTGCCAGCATTTCGGTGCGGGAGGGTGAGCAGTTCTTC.

This chain joins TRBV5-4 and TRBJ2-5, with TRBD1 matching 7 bases. Germline V gene sequence: CDR1 SGHNT, CDR2 YYREEE (reference sequence). J was trimmed by 2 bases and V by 4 bases; bases with no gene match: 5. CDR3 size: 14 residues. CDR3 DNA: TGTGCCAGCAGCCCCAGGGACAGACAAGAGACCCAGTACTTC. Translation gives CASSPRDRQETQYF.

The chain has TRBV7-2 and TRBJ2-3; D might be TRBD1 (5 bases). Per the germline V gene, CDR1 is SGHTA and CDR2 is FQGNSA. V was cut by 3 bases and J by 6 bases, with 16 bases left in between. The CDR3 consists of 15 residues. The chain's CDR3 is CASSLDRGSWDTQYF. Written as DNA, the CDR3 is TGTGCCAGCAGCTTGGATAGGGGATCATGGGATACGCAGTATTTT.

V is TRBV5-1 and J is TRBJ2-2; D unresolved. Trimming shortened V by 1 base and J by 6 bases, and 19 bases separated the two germline ends. In germline, CDR1 is SGHRS, CDR2 YFSETQ. The CDR3 extends over 17 amino acids. The CDR3 spells CASSLRSPGTFPGELFF. CDR3 DNA sequence: TGCGCCAGCAGCTTGAGGAGCCCCGGAACGTTCCCCGGGGAGCTGTTTTTT. Full variable domain (outside the CDR3, taken from reference TRBV5-1 and TRBJ2-2): KAGVTQTPRYLIKTRGQQVTLSCSPISGHRSVSWYQQTPGQGLQFLFEYFSETQRNKGNFPGRFSGRQFSNSRSEMNVSTLELGDSALYLCASSLRSPGTFPGELFFGEGSRLTVL.

The V and J genes are TRBV5-6 and TRBJ1-5; no reliable D call. Per the germline V gene, CDR1 is SGHDT and CDR2 is YYEEEE. Trimming stripped 2 bases from V and 2 bases from J, with 14 bases between. The CDR3 covers 16 residues. CDR3: CASSFSEEVGNQPQHF. CDR3 sequence (DNA): TGTGCCAGCAGCTTTTCAGAGGAGGTGGGCAATCAGCCCCAGCATTTT.

The chain recombines TRBV5-4 with TRBJ1-2; D gene uncertain. Germline CDR1 reads SGHNT; CDR2 reads YYREEE (reference sequence). V was trimmed by 0 bases and J by 5 bases, leaving 14 bases between them. This CDR3 has 15 residues. Written as DNA, the CDR3 is TGTGCCAGCAGCTTGGTTAATAGGCAGACTTATGGCTACACCTTC. Its translation: CASSLVNRQTYGYTF.

The chain joins TRBV30 to TRBJ1-1; D is possibly TRBD1 (6 bases). The CDR3 is 13 residues long. Germline CDR1 GTSNPN, CDR2 SVGIG (reference sequence). V shed 3 bases and J shed 3 bases, with 11 bases lying between them. CDR3 region: CAWRENRDTEAFF. In DNA, the CDR3 is TGTGCCTGGAGAGAAAACAGGGACACTGAAGCTTTCTTT.

The genes are TRBV7-2 and TRBJ2-1; TRBD2 agrees at 7 bases. In germline, CDR1 is SGHTA, CDR2 FQGNSA. Trimming at V came to 6 bases and at J to 0 bases, leaving 5 bases not matched to a gene. The CDR3 consists of 15 residues. The DNA of the CDR3 is TGTGCCAGCAGTTGGGGGGGGACCTCCTACAATGAGCAGTTCTTC. Its protein is CASSWGGTSYNEQFF.

This clone was observed a single time. The chain is built from TRBV7-9 and TRBJ2-1; 7 positions agree with TRBD1. Germline assignment: CDR1 SEHNR and CDR2 FQNEAQ (reference sequence). The CDR3 runs to 17 residues. The ends lost 6 bases at V and 11 bases at J; junction bases unmatched: 22. CDR3 sequence: CASRGDRDSLPGPQQFF. The CDR3 bases are TGTGCCAGCAGGGGAGATCGGGACAGCCTCCCGGGACCGCAGCAGTTCTTC.

The rearrangement links TRBV27 to TRBJ2-3, with a possible D match to TRBD1 (5 bases). CDR3 length: 12 residues. V was shortened by 6 bases and J by 5 bases, with 9 bases between the two germline ends. Germline V gene data show CDR1 as MNHEY and CDR2 as SMNVEV (reference sequence). DNA for the CDR3: TGTGCCAGCAGAACCCAGGGAGATACGCAGTATTTT. Its translation is CASRTQGDTQYF.

The V call is TRBV29-1, the J call TRBJ1-1; D gene unclear. Germline V gene lookup returns CDR1 SQVTM and CDR2 ANQGSEA. There are 12 residues in the CDR3. V was shortened by 4 bases and J by 2 bases, with 8 bases between the two germline ends. The CDR3 loop is CSVGGANTEAFF. CDR3 sequence (DNA): TGCAGCGTTGGCGGAGCCAACACTGAAGCTTTCTTT.

V and J are TRBV5-4 and TRBJ2-2, with D hard to call. V was shortened by 0 bases and J by 7 bases, with 7 bases between the two germline ends. CDR3 length equals 13 residues. Germline V lookup: CDR1 SGHNT, CDR2 YYREEE (reference sequence). CDR3: CASSLGRNGELFF. The DNA of the CDR3 is TGTGCCAGCAGCTTGGGTCGAAACGGGGAGCTGTTTTTT.

The V gene is TRBV7-3, the J gene TRBJ1-2; a possible D gene is TRBD1 (6 bases). This CDR3 is built from 15 residues. Germline CDR1 and CDR2: SGHTA and FQGTGA. Trimming shortened V by 2 bases and J by 3 bases, and 13 bases separated the two germline ends. CDR3 amino acids: CASSLQGITDYGYTF. CDR3 nucleotide sequence: TGTGCCAGCAGCTTACAGGGGATAACAGACTATGGCTACACCTTC.

V usage is TRBV11-3 and J usage is TRBJ2-2, with TRBD2 matching over 9 bases. Germline-derived CDR1 and CDR2 are SGHNT and YENEEA. The CDR3 consists of 16 residues. The V segment lost 6 bases and the J segment 5 bases; nucleotides outside the gene matches: 10. The CDR3 region is CASSPFSGRSTGELFF. For the CDR3, the DNA is TGTGCCAGCAGTCCTTTTAGCGGGAGATCTACCGGGGAGCTGTTTTTT.

The genes are TRBV2 and TRBJ1-5, with D perhaps TRBD1 (5 bases). The CDR3 loop spans 15 amino acids. Germline V gene sequence: CDR1 SNHLY, CDR2 FYNNEI. The ends were cut back, 5 bases at V and 12 bases at J, with 23 bases in the middle. As DNA, the CDR3 is TGTGCCAGCAGTCCTTTGGGATTGACCCGACAGAGCCAGCATTTT. This sequence encodes CASSPLGLTRQSQHF.

The chain has TRBV7-9 and TRBJ2-3, with D perhaps being TRBD1 or TRBD2 (5 bases each). The CDR3 extends over 13 amino acids. The V gene lost 7 bases and the J gene lost 4 bases, with 12 bases spanning the gap. CDR1 and CDR2 (germline): SEHNR, FQNEAQ (reference sequence). CDR3 bases: TGTGCCAGCACCCCGAAGGGACCAGATACGCAGTATTTT. Translation: CASTPKGPDTQYF.

Only one count was recorded for this clone. The V gene is TRBV7-2, the J gene TRBJ1-2; no clear D. Germline CDR1 SGHTA, CDR2 FQGNSA. V was cut by 5 bases and J by 4 bases, with 11 bases left in between. This CDR3 has 13 residues. The CDR3 is CASSPSRGYGYTF. CDR3 DNA: TGTGCCAGCAGCCCCTCACGGGGCTATGGCTACACCTTC.

This chain links TRBV19 with TRBJ1-4; the D is unclear. CDR3 length: 13 residues. V lost 6 bases and J lost 8, with 13 bases in between. CDR1 LNHDA and CDR2 SQIVND come from the germline V gene (reference sequence). The CDR3 DNA sequence: TGTGCCAGTAGAAGTTCCGAGGTGGAAAAACTGTTTTTT. As protein: CASRSSEVEKLFF.

This clone was recorded a few times. The J gene is TRBJ1-1, the V gene TRBV30, with no clear D. CDR1 GTSNPN and CDR2 SVGIG come from the germline V gene (reference sequence). The CDR3 totals 11 residues. V lost 4 bases to trimming and J lost 9 bases, with 12 bases between them. This CDR3 is CAWILWAKAFF. In DNA, the CDR3 is TGTGCCTGGATATTGTGGGCTAAAGCTTTCTTT.

This rearrangement joins TRBV5-6 to TRBJ1-4, with D hard to call. This CDR3 region has 13 residues. Germline CDR1 and CDR2: SGHDT and YYEEEE. Trimming removed 5 bases from V and 6 bases from J, with 11 bases in between. Here the CDR3 DNA reads TGTGCCAGCAGTCGGACGAGTTATGAAAAACTGTTTTTT. As protein: CASSRTSYEKLFF.

The CDR3 sequence is CASLRDSPSYEQYF. The CDR3 nucleotides read TGTGCCAGTCTCCGGGACTCCCCGTCCTACGAGCAGTACTTC. The chain combines TRBV2 with TRBJ2-7, with D possibly being TRBD2 (6 bases). The germline V gene encodes CDR1 SNHLY and CDR2 FYNNEI. This CDR3 comprises 14 residues. V lost 9 bases and J lost 1, with 16 bases in between.

The chain has TRBV2 and TRBJ2-7; D gene ambiguous. The germline V gene has CDR1 SNHLY and CDR2 FYNNEI. The CDR3 extends over 14 amino acids. Trimming cost V 1 base and J 4 bases, with 11 bases left between them. Written as DNA, the CDR3 is TGTGCCAGCAGTGAAGTGAGGCAGATATACGAGCAGTACTTC. Translation gives CASSEVRQIYEQYF.

The chain combines TRBV5-1 with TRBJ1-2; D is possibly TRBD1 (5 bases). Germline lookup yields CDR1 SGHRS and CDR2 YFSETQ. The CDR3 loop spans 15 amino acids. Trimming stripped 2 bases from V and 3 bases from J, with 14 bases between. The CDR3 DNA follows: TGCGCCAGCAGCTTACTAGGGGTCCCATACTATGGCTACACCTTC. This sequence encodes CASSLLGVPYYGYTF.

This clone was seen more than once but under ten times. V usage is TRBV27 and J usage is TRBJ1-1, with D hard to call. This CDR3 region has 12 residues. V lost 6 bases and J 2 bases, leaving 7 bases between the germline ends. Germline-derived CDR1 and CDR2 are MNHEY and SMNVEV (reference sequence). CDR3 bases: TGTGCCAGCAGGCTCGGTAACACTGAAGCTTTCTTT. Encoded protein: CASRLGNTEAFF.

This chain links TRBV9 with TRBJ1-3; no clear D. Trimming stripped 4 bases from V and 9 bases from J, with 17 bases between. The germline V gene encodes CDR1 SGDLS and CDR2 YYNGEE. The CDR3 loop spans 14 amino acids. The DNA of the CDR3 is TGTGCCAGCAGCCCCCTTAACGGTGGAGGCACCATATATTTT. This sequence encodes CASSPLNGGGTIYF.